The T cell receptor beta chain described here comes from a study of shared clonotypes between healthy human individuals. Study-wide points: Naive subsets generally had larger estimated richness than memory subsets.

The CDR3 has 14 residues. V was cut by 5 bases and J by 8 bases, with 13 bases left in between. CDR1 and CDR2 from the germline V gene are MNHNS and SASEGT. Using immunoSEQ multiplex PCR, the repertoire was profiled, and TCRdb retains in-frame clones only, with some absent. The sample includes fewer than 1.8 million clones, around 98.5% of them seen just once. Recent vaccinations or acute infections were absent in the healthy HIV-negative adult donors. About this clone itself: The antigen is not known.

The receptor's source is a young man in good health. Sequenced input: naive CD4+ T cells sorted from blood. Subset indicated: CD45RA+ positively selected. The chain links TRBV6-1 to TRBJ2-6; D unclear. CDR3 in amino acids: CASSQRLGTNVLTF. In nucleotides, the CDR3 is TGTGCCAGCAGTCAACGACTGGGAACCAACGTCCTGACTTTC.